A selection of T cell receptor beta chains follows, all from one sample in a study of T-cell memory formation after mild COVID-19. TCRdb re-analysed the 5' RACE reads in MiXCR, keeping a single row per CDR3 protein. The sample has 100,000 to 150,000 distinct CDR3 sequences; roughly 6.2% are singletons. The sequencing sample was made of PBMCs or a T cell subset sorted from them (not recorded which). The origin of the receptors is an adult woman who had mild COVID-19 (a few samples of this study predate the infection). Cell type and time point are not known. Both conserved end residues are part of each CDR3. A D gene is named only where the DNA matches it firmly. A row's size may be missing; if present it is once, few, many or a size class.

.	TRBV20-1	TRBJ2-1	few	TGCAGTGCTAGTTCGGGGGCCAACAATGAGCAGTTCTTC	CSASSGANNEQFF
.	TRBV5-1	TRBJ2-5	many	TGCGCCAGCAGCACGGCGGTAGGCAACCAAGAGACCCAGTACTTC	CASSTAVGNQETQYF
TRBD1	TRBV5-1	TRBJ2-7	many	TGCGCCAGCAGCTCCGGGACAGGGGTATACGAGCAGTACTTC	CASSSGTGVYEQYF
.	TRBV7-2	TRBJ1-4	.	TGTGCCAGCAGCCCCCGGGCAATGGGAGAAAAACTGTTTTTT	CASSPRAMGEKLFF
TRBD2	TRBV2	TRBJ2-1	.	TGTGCCAGCAGTGAGACTAGCGGGGGGGCAGTTGGGAAGGAGTTCTTC	CASSETSGGAVGKEFF
TRBD2	TRBV6-2/TRBV6-3	TRBJ2-6	many	TGTGCCAGCAGCCTACTAGCGGGAGTCCCTGGGGCCAACGTCCTGACTTTC	CASSLLAGVPGANVLTF
.	TRBV12-3/TRBV12-4	TRBJ1-1	few	TGTGCCAGCAGTTACCCCTTTAACACTGAAGCTTTCTTT	CASSYPFNTEAFF
TRBD1	TRBV12-3/TRBV12-4	TRBJ1-6	many	TGTGCCAGCAGAGTAGGGACAGGGGAATCACCCCTCCACTTT	CASRVGTGESPLHF
.	TRBV7-3	TRBJ2-7	few	TGTGCCAGCAGCGGAGCAGGGCACTACGAGCAGTACTTC	CASSGAGHYEQYF
.	TRBV5-1	TRBJ2-5	many	TGCGCCAGCAGCCTCAAAGGGGAGACCCAGTACTTC	CASSLKGETQYF
TRBD1	TRBV20-1	TRBJ2-1	few	TGCAGTGCAACACAGGGGGCGCGGGACAATGAGCAGTTCTTC	CSATQGARDNEQFF
TRBD2	TRBV3-1	TRBJ2-4	few	TGTGCCAGCAGCCCCGGACTAGTTACCATTCAGTACTTC	CASSPGLVTIQYF
.	TRBV24-1	TRBJ2-7	few	TGTGCCACCAGTGATCCGGCAGGTCGCCCCTACGAGCAGTACTTC	CATSDPAGRPYEQYF
TRBD2	TRBV7-2	TRBJ2-5	few	TGTGCCAGCAGTCTAGTCCCTACTAGCGGGAGAGAGACCCAGTACTTC	CASSLVPTSGRETQYF
.	TRBV12-3/TRBV12-4	TRBJ1-6	few	TGTGCCAGCAGTTTTCGACCGACTGATTCACCCCTCCACTTT	CASSFRPTDSPLHF
.	TRBV7-9	TRBJ1-1	many	TGTGCCAGCAGCCCTCAGGTGGATACTGAAGCTTTCTTT	CASSPQVDTEAFF
TRBD2	TRBV24-1	TRBJ2-3	few	TGTGCCACCGCTGCGGGACTAGCGGGGACCACAGATACGCAGTATTTT	CATAAGLAGTTDTQYF
TRBD2	TRBV20-1	TRBJ2-5	many	TGCAGTGCTAGAGACCGTCCCAGCTCCGGACTAGCGGGAGAAGAGACCCAGTACTTC	CSARDRPSSGLAGEETQYF
.	TRBV5-1	TRBJ2-1	.	TGCGCCAGCAGCTCGTCCTTCTATAGCTCCTACAATGAGCAGTTCTTC	CASSSSFYSSYNEQFF
.	TRBV9	TRBJ2-7	many	TGTGCCAGCAGCCCCGCGGGCTACGAGCAGTACTTC	CASSPAGYEQYF
.	TRBV10-3	TRBJ1-3	few	TGTGCCATCAGTGATAGGACAGCGAACACCATATATTTT	CAISDRTANTIYF
TRBD1	TRBV3-1	TRBJ1-2	few	TGTGCCAGCAGCCCGTCGACAGGGTCGGGCTACACCTTC	CASSPSTGSGYTF
.	TRBV5-1	TRBJ1-5	few	TGCGCCAGCAGCTTAGCGGCTCCGGGTGGGATCAGGGACAATCAGCCCCAGCATTTT	CASSLAAPGGIRDNQPQHF
TRBD2	TRBV27	TRBJ2-7	few	TGTGCCAGCAGTTTAAAGGTTCTAGCGGGAGCACGGTACGAGCAGTACTTC	CASSLKVLAGARYEQYF
.	TRBV7-3	TRBJ2-5	many	TGTGCCAGCAGCTTAATGGGGGGCGGAGGAGAGACCCAGTACTTC	CASSLMGGGGETQYF
.	TRBV7-9	TRBJ1-1	many	TGTGCCAGCATCCTCTCGGGAGGGGTGAACACTGAAGCTTTCTTT	CASILSGGVNTEAFF
TRBD1	TRBV24-1	TRBJ1-2	many	TGTGCCACGCAGGGGGCTAACTATGGCTACACCTTC	CATQGANYGYTF
.	TRBV25-1	TRBJ1-5	few	TGTGCCAGCAGTGAATCAAAGGGGGTGGCCCAGCCCCAGCATTTT	CASSESKGVAQPQHF
.	TRBV9	TRBJ2-1	many	TGTGCCAGCAGCGTAGCTAGCTGGGACGCGCTAAGCTCCTACAATGAGCAGTTCTTC	CASSVASWDALSSYNEQFF
.	TRBV21-1	TRBJ1-1	.	TGTGCCAGCAGCAAATGGCTAGCGGACGGAGAGAACACTGAAGCTTTCTTT	CASSKWLADGENTEAFF
TRBD1	TRBV24-1	TRBJ1-2	few	TGTGCCACCAGTGATTCCGGACAGGTGAACGAGGGCTACACCTTC	CATSDSGQVNEGYTF
.	TRBV12-3/TRBV12-4	TRBJ2-7	few	TGTGCCAGCAGTTTAAGGGCAGGGTACGCCTACGAGCAGTACTTC	CASSLRAGYAYEQYF
.	TRBV7-2	TRBJ2-7	many	TGTGCCAGCAGCTTAGGTGGGGGGCTCTCCTACGAGCAGTACTTC	CASSLGGGLSYEQYF
TRBD1	TRBV7-3	TRBJ2-1	many	TGTGCCAGCAGCAAGACAGGGGGCTCAGCGGGAGTGGTGTTCTTC	CASSKTGGSAGVVFF
.	TRBV12-5	TRBJ1-4	.	TGTGCTAGTGGTTTGGGAGGGGATAACGAAAAACTGTTTTTT	CASGLGGDNEKLFF
.	TRBV6-6	TRBJ2-2	few	TGTGCCAGCGCCGCCGGCGTCACCGGGGAGCTGTTTTTT	CASAAGVTGELFF
.	TRBV3-1	TRBJ2-5	few	TGTGCCAGCAGCCAAGGAAGTAGGGGCGGCCAAGAGACCCAGTACTTC	CASSQGSRGGQETQYF
.	TRBV12-5	TRBJ2-5	many	TGTGCTAGTGGTACCTACTACAGGGAACTTCAAGAGACCCAGTACTTC	CASGTYYRELQETQYF
TRBD2	TRBV29-1	TRBJ2-7	many	TGCAGCGTCGGGACTAGTAACCCCACCTACGAGCAGTACTTC	CSVGTSNPTYEQYF
.	TRBV9	TRBJ2-3	.	TGTGCCAGCAGCTTAAGGAGGGACCTAATGAAATTCACAGATACGCAGTATTTT	CASSLRRDLMKFTDTQYF
.	TRBV20-1	TRBJ2-2	many	TGCAGTGCCAATAGCGAGGCATACACCGGGGAGCTGTTTTTT	CSANSEAYTGELFF